These 29 T cell receptor beta chains were all obtained from the same sample, sequenced in a study of CD8 T cells in ankylosing spondylitis (dated by TCRdb to about 2017). Library creation used 5' RACE. Sequenced on an Illumina HiSeq 2500. TCRdb trimmed public reads at Q25 via fastp, called clones via MiXCR and kept in-frame beta chains. Every entry covers one CDR3 protein and lists the most common genes and DNA from its rows. Present in this sample are some 240,000 distinct CDR3 sequences, roughly a quarter of which were seen just once. The top ten clonotypes cover roughly 0.6% of the sample. The specimen sequenced was blood, either unsorted or a sorted T cell fraction (not recorded which). Source of these receptors: a male donor with ankylosing spondylitis or in good health (not recorded which).

Many counts were recorded for this clonotype. This chain links TRBV18 with TRBJ1-1; D gene unclear. This CDR3 is 13 amino acids long. The germline CDR1 and CDR2 sequences are KGHSH and LQKENI. Between the trimmed V and J ends, which lost 3 bases and 7 bases, there was a span of 12 bases. Written as DNA, the CDR3 is TGTGCCAGCTCACCGTTTAGGGAGGGTGAAGCTTTCTTT. As protein: CASSPFREGEAFF.

The chain recombines TRBV3-1 with TRBJ2-7; D gene unclear. Trimming removed 1 base at V and 2 bases at J, with 9 bases between. The CDR3 sequence is 14 residues long. CDR1 is LGHDT, CDR2 YNNKEL, per germline (reference sequence). CDR3 protein: CASSQGASAYEQYF. CDR3 coding DNA: TGTGCCAGCAGCCAAGGGGCTTCTGCCTACGAGCAGTACTTC.

This chain links TRBV29-1 with TRBJ2-5; 8 bases line up with TRBD2. After removal of 1 base from V and 5 bases from J, the junction contained 6 bases not matched to a gene. The V gene's germline CDR1 is SQVTM and CDR2 ANQGSEA. This CDR3 has 14 residues. The CDR3 nucleotides are TGCAGCGTTGAAGTAGCGGGGCAGGGGGAGACCCAGTACTTC. It translates to CSVEVAGQGETQYF.

This clonotype came up many times. This chain links TRBV20-1 with TRBJ1-1; D is possibly TRBD1 (5 bases). The V end was cut by 6 bases, the J end by 8 bases, with 19 bases between. Germline V gene lookup returns CDR1 DFQATT and CDR2 SNEGSKA (reference sequence). The CDR3 totals 13 residues. The DNA for the CDR3 is TGCAGTGCCGACAGTGTGAGACATGGGGAAGCTTTCTTT. It encodes CSADSVRHGEAFF.

This clonotype has a count of ten or more. CDR3 region: CSAKGTSGNEQFF. The DNA of the CDR3 is TGCAGTGCTAAAGGGACTAGCGGCAATGAGCAGTTCTTC. This sequence joins TRBV20-1 and TRBJ2-1, with 11 bases identical to TRBD2. The germline CDR1 and CDR2 sequences are DFQATT and SNEGSKA (reference sequence). This CDR3 region has 13 residues. The V and J ends lost 4 bases and 6 bases, in that order; junction bases with no gene match: 2.

This clonotype was seen ten or more times. This rearrangement joins TRBV5-1 to TRBJ2-6; D call uncertain. CDR1 SGHRS and CDR2 YFSETQ come from the germline V gene. Trimming pared 2 bases from V and 3 bases from J, leaving 15 bases between. CDR3 size: 17 residues. This chain's CDR3 is CASSFLPTGIGANVLTF. For the CDR3, the DNA is TGCGCCAGCAGCTTCCTACCGACTGGTATTGGGGCCAACGTCCTGACTTTC.

This clonotype was counted a few times. The rearrangement joins TRBV6-1 to TRBJ2-5; D not resolved. Trimming removed 3 bases at V and 5 bases at J, with 13 bases between. CDR3 length: 14 residues. Germline V gene data show CDR1 as MNHNS and CDR2 as SASEGT. CDR3: CASSEDGVGETQYF. CDR3 bases: TGTGCCAGCAGTGAGGATGGTGTTGGCGAGACCCAGTACTTC.

This clonotype has just a few counts. The V gene is TRBV7-9, the J gene TRBJ2-5, with D unresolved. Germline V gene lookup returns CDR1 SEHNR and CDR2 FQNEAQ (reference sequence). V shed 5 bases and J shed 5 bases, with 24 bases lying between them. This CDR3 has 17 amino acids. CDR3 sequence (DNA): TGTGCCAGCAGCACCGGACCACGAGGCTTGGCCAGGGAGACCCAGTACTTC. Amino acid sequence: CASSTGPRGLARETQYF.

This clonotype was recorded at least ten times. This chain joins TRBV6-5 and TRBJ2-3, with TRBD2 identical over 14 bases. This CDR3 is 18 amino acids long. The germline gives CDR1 MNHEY, CDR2 SVGAGI. V lost 0 bases to trimming and J lost 1 base; unmatched junction nucleotides: 3. CDR3 region: CASSYSGLAGGGTDTQYF. The CDR3 DNA sequence: TGTGCCAGCAGTTACTCCGGACTAGCGGGGGGAGGCACAGATACGCAGTATTTT.

This clonotype was seen many times. The chain recombines TRBV29-1 with TRBJ2-7; 10 positions agree with TRBD1. The CDR3 extends over 13 amino acids. The V segment lost 1 base and the J segment 3 bases; nucleotides outside the gene matches: 0. In germline, CDR1 is SQVTM, CDR2 ANQGSEA. The CDR3 bases are TGCAGCGTTGAAGGGACAGGGGGCTACGAGCAGTACTTC. This sequence encodes CSVEGTGGYEQYF.

CDR3 in amino acids: CSAMDRLYRNYEQYF. CDR3 coding DNA: TGCAGTGCCATGGACAGGTTATATCGAAACTACGAGCAGTACTTC. This chain uses TRBV20-1 with TRBJ2-7; 7 nucleotides agree with TRBD1. The CDR3 totals 15 residues. Trimming cost V 6 bases and J 3 bases; bases outside gene matches: 14. Germline assignment: CDR1 DFQATT and CDR2 SNEGSKA (reference sequence).

This clonotype has a count of ten or more. The V gene is TRBV11-2, the J gene TRBJ2-1, with a weak D call TRBD2 (6 bases). V lost 4 bases and J 2 bases, leaving 15 bases between the germline ends. The germline V gene has CDR1 SGHAT and CDR2 FQNNGV. The CDR3 spans 16 residues. The CDR3 DNA reads as TGTGCCAGCAGCTCGCGGGGCCCGCGGGCCTACAATGAGCAGTTCTTC. Residues: CASSSRGPRAYNEQFF.

The V call is TRBV12-3 or TRBV12-4, the J call TRBJ1-4; TRBD1 matches 10 bases. The ends lost 1 base at V and 7 bases at J; junction bases unmatched: 3. The CDR3 contains 15 residues. CDR3 DNA: TGTGCCAGCAGTTTAGGGACAGGGGGAGGTGAAAAACTGTTTTTT. Its translation: CASSLGTGGGEKLFF.

This clonotype was seen at least ten times. The chain employs TRBV18 and TRBJ2-1, with D tentatively TRBD1 (6 bases). Germline V lookup: CDR1 KGHSH, CDR2 LQKENI. This CDR3 is 15 amino acids long. V lost 8 bases and J 3 bases, leaving 17 bases between the germline ends. The CDR3 region has the DNA TGTGCCAGCAGCCCCGGGCAGGGGAGCTACAATGAGCAGTTCTTC. Translating it yields CASSPGQGSYNEQFF.

V is TRBV7-9 and J is TRBJ2-1; the match to TRBD1 covers 10 bases. This CDR3 has 17 amino acids. Trimming cost V 2 bases and J 6 bases; bases outside gene matches: 10. CDR1 and CDR2 from the germline V gene are SEHNR and FQNEAQ (reference sequence). The CDR3: CASSLRVRDRGFNEQFF. DNA of the CDR3: TGTGCCAGCAGCTTAAGAGTGCGGGACAGGGGTTTCAATGAGCAGTTCTTC.

A few counts support this clonotype. The genes are TRBV4-1 and TRBJ2-7, with D perhaps being TRBD1 or TRBD2 (5 bases each). CDR1 MGHRA and CDR2 YSYEKL come from the germline V gene. Trimming removed 4 bases from V and 9 bases from J, with 16 bases in between. This CDR3 region has 13 residues. The CDR3 DNA sequence: TGCGCCAGCAGCCGAGAACTGGGGACCTCGCAGTACTTC. This encodes CASSRELGTSQYF.

This clonotype was counted at least ten times. The J gene is TRBJ1-1, the V gene TRBV20-1, with TRBD1 identical over 9 bases. The CDR3 is 13 amino acids. The germline gives CDR1 DFQATT, CDR2 SNEGSKA (reference sequence). Losses at the gene ends were 7 bases for V and 4 bases for J; bases not matched to a gene: 7. The CDR3 DNA reads TGCAGTGGGTACAGGGGGCCAGGCACTGAAGCTTTCTTT. Encoded protein: CSGYRGPGTEAFF.

The J gene is TRBJ2-2, the V gene TRBV6-5, with D perhaps matching TRBD1 (6 bases). CDR1 is MNHEY, CDR2 SVGAGI, per germline. The CDR3 runs to 15 residues. V lost 5 bases and J lost 0, with 10 bases in between. The CDR3 DNA reads as TGTGCCAGCAGTCATCGACAGGCGAACACCGGGGAGCTGTTTTTT. Translating gives CASSHRQANTGELFF.

This clonotype was counted at least ten times. V gene TRBV20-1 combines with J gene TRBJ1-6, with 7 bases aligning to TRBD1. The germline gives CDR1 DFQATT, CDR2 SNEGSKA (reference sequence). V trimming: 0 bases; J trimming: 0 bases; junction bases outside the gene matches: 8. This CDR3 region has 18 residues. CDR3 sequence (DNA): TGCAGTGCTAGAGATATAGGACAGGCCAGCTCCTATAATTCACCCCTCCACTTT. Translated: CSARDIGQASSYNSPLHF.

V is TRBV6-2 or TRBV6-3 and J is TRBJ2-7; TRBD1 aligns across 10 bases. CDR1 MNHEY and CDR2 SVGEGT come from the germline V gene. V gave up 4 bases and J gave up 2 bases; unmatched junction bases: 11. This CDR3 region has 17 residues. The CDR3 here is CASSSATGTGVAYEQYF. DNA of the CDR3: TGTGCCAGCAGTTCCGCCACCGGGACAGGGGTGGCCTACGAGCAGTACTTC.

This clonotype came up many times. This chain joins TRBV29-1 and TRBJ1-2; D is uncertain. This CDR3 region has 13 residues. The germline V gene has CDR1 SQVTM and CDR2 ANQGSEA. V lost 6 bases to trimming and J lost 5 bases, with 16 bases between them. The DNA for the CDR3 is TGCAGCGTGGCAAGGGATACGGGTTATGGCTACACCTTC. Protein product: CSVARDTGYGYTF.

At least ten counts were recorded for this clonotype. The chain links TRBV28 to TRBJ2-7; either TRBD1 or TRBD2 may fit D (5 bases each). The CDR3 runs 15 residues. Trimming took off 7 bases at V and 2 bases at J, with 18 bases between the two ends. Germline V gene data show CDR1 as MDHEN and CDR2 as SYDVKM. This CDR3 is CASTRLPGRTYEQYF. The CDR3 nucleotides read TGTGCCAGCACCCGACTTCCGGGACGGACCTACGAGCAGTACTTC.

In its sample, this clonotype was seen many times. V usage is TRBV20-1 and J usage is TRBJ1-2, with TRBD1 matching over 8 bases. Germline CDR1 and CDR2: DFQATT and SNEGSKA (reference sequence). V shed 1 base, J shed 8 bases, and the junction held 12 bases outside the gene matches. The CDR3 length is 15 residues. Written as DNA, the CDR3 is TGCAGTGCTAGAGCTCTCTTACCGGGACAGGAAGGCTACACCTTC. Translation gives CSARALLPGQEGYTF.

This clonotype has ten or more counts. CDR3 DNA: TGTGCCAGCAAACGGAGCTCCTACAATGAGCAGTTCTTC. Translating gives CASKRSSYNEQFF. This chain uses TRBV6-1 with TRBJ2-1; D call uncertain. CDR3 length: 13 residues. Trimming left V 7 bases short and J 0 bases short, with 7 bases between. In germline, CDR1 is MNHNS, CDR2 SASEGT.

DNA of the CDR3: TGCAGTGCTATAGGGGCTGCTGAGACCCAGTACTTC. It codes for CSAIGAAETQYF. The gene calls are TRBV20-1 and TRBJ2-5; possibly TRBD1 for D (5 bases). The length of the CDR3 is 12 residues. V lost 4 bases and J 5 bases, leaving 11 bases between the germline ends. CDR1 and CDR2 from the germline V gene are DFQATT and SNEGSKA (reference sequence).

V usage is TRBV29-1 and J usage is TRBJ2-5; TRBD1 might be the D (5 bases). The CDR3 contains 12 residues. V lost 3 bases, J lost 1 base, and 6 bases lay in between. Germline values: CDR1 SQVTM, CDR2 ANQGSEA. The chain's CDR3 is CSVDRAQETQYF. Here the CDR3 DNA reads TGCAGCGTTGACAGGGCCCAAGAGACCCAGTACTTC.

The V gene is TRBV20-1, the J gene TRBJ1-1; no clear D. The CDR3 sequence is 12 residues long. CDR1 is DFQATT and CDR2 is SNEGSKA in the germline V gene (reference sequence). Trimming pared 5 bases from V and 9 bases from J, leaving 16 bases between. The CDR3 region has the DNA TGCAGTGCTCGAAAGGAGACCTCTAAAGCTTTCTTT. It codes for CSARKETSKAFF.

In this sample, this clonotype turned up a few times. The V call is TRBV29-1, the J call TRBJ2-5; the match to TRBD1 covers 10 bases. After removal of 3 bases from V and 5 bases from J, the junction contained 6 bases not matched to a gene. CDR1 SQVTM and CDR2 ANQGSEA come from the germline V gene. CDR3 length equals 14 residues. CDR3 amino acids: CSVEGDRGHETQYF. For the CDR3, the DNA is TGCAGCGTTGAGGGGGACAGGGGCCATGAGACCCAGTACTTC.

This clonotype was seen many times. V usage is TRBV4-1 and J usage is TRBJ2-1; 10 nucleotides align to TRBD1. This CDR3 is 14 amino acids long. Germline assignment: CDR1 MGHRA and CDR2 YSYEKL. Trimming took 2 bases from V and 7 from J; bases not matched to a gene: 2. Here the CDR3 reads CASSQRTGGNEQFF. The CDR3 coding sequence is TGCGCCAGCAGCCAAAGGACAGGGGGTAATGAGCAGTTCTTC.